Listed below are T cell receptor beta chains from one sample, sequenced in a study of blood T cell repertoires in COVID-19. TCRdb keeps only in-frame clones here, not all; method: immunoSEQ multiplex PCR. This table has more than 140,000 clones, approximately 82% appearing once. The source material was peripheral blood. The receptors derive from a human donor in a cohort sampled during active COVID-19. The CDR3 runs from the conserved cysteine through the conserved F or W. A D gene is named only where the DNA matches it firmly. For some rows the clone size is stated as once, few or many, or as a class when expanded; others skip it.

>19|-|TRBJ1-1|TRBD1|TRBV19
CASSAGTGGASGLNTEAFF
>12|few|TRBJ2-3|-|TRBV5-1
CASRLEADTQYF
>13|once|TRBJ2-1|TRBD1|TRBV6-5
CASTTGQLDEQFF
>15|-|TRBJ2-1|-|TRBV11-2
CASSLNPAASNEQFF
>15|-|TRBJ1-2|-|TRBV2
CASSDSLDANYGYTF
>17|-|TRBJ2-1|TRBD2|TRBV6-1
CASSDRFGTSGDNEQFF
>17|few|TRBJ1-3|-|TRBV18
CASSPSGGTRSGNTIYF
>13|-|TRBJ1-4|-|TRBV6-2/TRBV6-3
CASSYLRGEKLFF
>13|once|TRBJ2-7|TRBD1|TRBV12-3/TRBV12-4
CASSPLGQGEQYF
>16|-|TRBJ2-1|-|TRBV19
CASSIVGSGPYNEQFF
>20|few|TRBJ2-6|TRBD2|TRBV9
CASSVGGLAGDPSGANVLTF
>14|-|TRBJ1-1|-|TRBV27
CASRNYRVNTEAFF
>14|-|TRBJ1-1|TRBD1|TRBV18
CASSPTGVNTEAFF
>17|-|TRBJ2-3|TRBD2|TRBV27
CASSPVPTLAGRNTQYF
>14|-|TRBJ1-1|-|TRBV15
CATSRYSSDTEAFF
>14|-|TRBJ2-2|TRBD2|TRBV9
CASSGTSWGGELFF
>14|once|TRBJ2-7|TRBD1|TRBV18
CASSPLDRVREQYF
>22|-|TRBJ2-1|-|TRBV21-1
CASSKVGWRGTSGSWTYNEQFF
>12|-|TRBJ1-3|-|TRBV6-6
CATGLSGNTIYF
>13|-|TRBJ2-7|-|TRBV28
CASSLIAVYEQYF
>15|once|TRBJ2-1|TRBD1|TRBV6-5
CASSMTGGEYNEQFF
>15|-|TRBJ1-1|TRBD1|TRBV4-1
CASSQGTGEGTEAFF
>16|-|TRBJ2-7|TRBD2|TRBV19
CASKGTSGIGPYEQYF
>14|-|TRBJ2-1|-|TRBV5-1
CASSPPGNDNEQFF
>14|-|TRBJ2-3|-|TRBV11-3
CASSLGRGTDTQYF
>12|-|TRBJ2-2|-|TRBV6-6
CASSSLTGELFF